This T cell receptor beta chain appears in the sequencing data of a study of regulatory dendritic cells for organ transplantation. Looking at the study overall: On day 6, the dendritic cells were exposed to LPS.

Study-wide points: Memory CD8+ clonal expansion seemed more limited with regulatory than mature dendritic cells. Memory T cells were less diverse than naive, with memory CD8+ most oligoclonal.

With regard to this clone: Antigen: not known.

This CDR3 is built from 18 residues. Measured with immunoSEQ multiplex PCR; TCRdb has only the in-frame clones, and not every one. The table lists about 12,000 clones, approximately 89% of them singletons. CFSE-labeled sorted T cells met regulatory or mature dendritic cells for 4 to 6 days. The TCR comes from a human donor in good health. The chain joins TRBV1 to TRBJ2-1; the D call in the table, TRBD2, was not verified against the DNA. TRBV1 is a known pseudogene. Sequencing was carried out using naive CD8+ T cells from blood cultured with regulatory dendritic cells. Subset: CD45RA+ naive T cells. CDR3 DNA sequence: TGCACCAGCAGCAGTGGGCCGGGTTTGCGGGTGAGGAACAATGAGCAGTTCTTC. As protein: CTSSSGPGLRVRNNEQFF.